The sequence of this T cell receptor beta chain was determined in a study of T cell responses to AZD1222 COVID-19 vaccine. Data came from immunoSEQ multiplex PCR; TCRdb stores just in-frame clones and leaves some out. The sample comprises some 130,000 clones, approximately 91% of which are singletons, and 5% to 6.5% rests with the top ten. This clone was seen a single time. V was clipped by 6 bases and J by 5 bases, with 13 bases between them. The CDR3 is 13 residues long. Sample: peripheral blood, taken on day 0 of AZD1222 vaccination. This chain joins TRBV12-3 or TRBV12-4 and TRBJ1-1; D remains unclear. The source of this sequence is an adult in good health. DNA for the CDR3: TGTGCCAGCAGGCGGACGCGGGGAACTGAAGCTTTCTTT. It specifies CASRRTRGTEAFF.